This TCR beta chain was documented in a study of CD8 T cells in ankylosing spondylitis. Findings and limits, study-wide: Typical of ankylosing spondylitis blood, it appeared, was a TCR beta motif of roughly eight highly homologous variants.

In regard to this clonotype: Antigen: not known.

TCRdb itself ran the 5' RACE reads through MiXCR, one entry per CDR3 protein. The data contain under 850,000 distinct CDR3 sequences, around 19% of them singletons. The CDR3 length is 19 residues. Germline assignment: CDR1 SGHDN and CDR2 FVKESK. V lost 2 bases, J lost 1 base, and 20 bases lay in between. This TCR was sampled from a male donor with ankylosing spondylitis. The chain joins TRBV14 to TRBJ2-2; D may correspond to TRBD1 or TRBD2 (6 bases each). The sequencing input was blood, either unsorted or a sorted T cell fraction (not recorded which). CDR3 sequence: CASSQRGLWDFRNTGELFF. The CDR3 DNA sequence: TGTGCCAGCAGCCAACGGGGGCTTTGGGACTTCCGGAACACCGGGGAGCTGTTTTTT.